The clone carrying this T cell receptor beta chain was detected many times. The antigen remains unidentified. Amplified regions were TCR beta CDR3 sequences from RNA transcripts. Carried out on the TCR CDR3, a first-round RT-PCR used the HTBI primer set. Each CDR3 protein is one row after TCRdb ran MiXCR on the multiplex PCR reads. The sample consists of around 690,000 distinct CDR3 sequences, roughly 20% of them appearing once. Any patient presenting with uncontrolled infection, other autoimmune disease, pregnancy or lactation was left out. Thyroid ultrasound and orbital computed tomography, with clinical symptoms and serum thyroxine and TRAb, informed diagnoses. The data derive from a study of T cells in Graves' hyperthyroidism and ophthalmopathy. Whole-study results and caveats: For ophthalmopathy, model prediction preceded onset by a median about 6.4 months. Most clonotypes expanded in thyroid above 0.001 were likewise present in blood.

This sequence was found in a man aged 30 to 39 with Graves' ophthalmopathy. Material: blood.

The CDR3 coding sequence is TGTGCCTGGAGTAGCGGACAGAACACTGAAGCTTTCTTT. Its translation: CAWSSGQNTEAFF. This chain connects TRBV30 to TRBJ1-1, with a tentative D call TRBD1 (5 bases). CDR1 is GTSNPN, CDR2 SVGIG, per germline (reference sequence). Trimming took 2 bases from V and 1 from J, leaving 8 bases between them. This CDR3 has 13 residues. The full variable domain, its missing parts supplied by reference TRBV30 and TRBJ1-1, is SQTIHQWPATLVQPVGSPLSLECTVEGTSNPNLYWYRQAAGRGLQLLFYSVGIGQISSEVPQNLSASRPQDRQFILSSKKLLLSDSGFYLCAWSSGQNTEAFFGQGTRLTVV.